A single sample is the source of the 18 T cell receptor beta chains below, sequenced in a study of monozygotic twins with inflammatory bowel disease. Following a re-call of the 5' RACE reads, TCRdb has one entry per CDR3 protein and lacks DNA. The specimen's table records approximately 150,000 distinct CDR3 sequences. The sample consisted of blood. The receptors were sampled from a human donor with ulcerative colitis or Crohn's disease, or a healthy co-twin of an affected twin (not recorded which).

The genes are TRBV20-1 and TRBJ2-7; TCRdb's D gene call, TRBD2, goes unchecked for lack of DNA. The V gene's germline CDR1 is DFQATT and CDR2 SNEGSKA (reference sequence). The CDR3 has 15 residues. The CDR3 spells CSARGQAGDLYEQYF.

V gene TRBV5-1 combines with J gene TRBJ1-1; checking the TCRdb D call of TRBD1 is not possible without DNA. This CDR3 spans 15 amino acids. CDR1 is SGHRS and CDR2 is YFSETQ in the germline V gene. The CDR3 protein is CASSSLGGTAREAFF.

V gene TRBV7-3 combines with J gene TRBJ1-1; the D call of TRBD1 rests on TCRdb alone, since no DNA is present to check it. Germline CDR1 is SGHTA and CDR2 is FQGTGA. The CDR3 is made up of 14 amino acids. Here the CDR3 reads CASSITGTAPEAFF.

The chain joins TRBV6-1 to TRBJ2-3; TCRdb proposes TRBD2, but this gene call is untestable without DNA. The CDR3 is 15 residues long. Per the germline V gene, CDR1 is MNHNS and CDR2 is SASEGT. The CDR3: CASSRTSGGTDTQYF.

The rearrangement uses TRBV15 and TRBJ1-2. The germline V gene encodes CDR1 LNHNV and CDR2 YYDKDF (reference sequence). The CDR3 runs 14 residues. The CDR3 loop reads CATSRDGGPDGYTF.

The chain carries TRBV5-6 and TRBJ1-4. The CDR3 totals 13 residues. Per germline, CDR1 SGHDT and CDR2 YYEEEE. The CDR3 reads CASSVPTNEKLFF.

The rearrangement uses TRBV30 and TRBJ2-5; TCRdb picks TRBD2, but there is no DNA to check that call. Germline V gene lookup returns CDR1 GTSNPN and CDR2 SVGIG (reference sequence). The CDR3 runs to 12 residues. The chain's CDR3 is CAWSVGGETQYF.

This sequence joins TRBV13 and TRBJ2-2. Germline CDR1 reads PRHDT; CDR2 reads FYEKMQ (reference sequence). There are 16 residues in the CDR3. Here the CDR3 reads CASSLWSGSNTGELFF.

The V gene is TRBV15, the J gene TRBJ2-7; TCRdb reports TRBD1, a call that lacks DNA to check it against. CDR1 is LNHNV, CDR2 YYDKDF, per germline (reference sequence). The CDR3 spans 15 residues. The CDR3 reads CATSRDLGPAYEQYF.

The rearrangement uses TRBV15 and TRBJ1-1. The CDR3 is 16 amino acids. Germline V gene lookup returns CDR1 LNHNV and CDR2 YYDKDF (reference sequence). The CDR3 sequence is CATSRGEGYMNTEAFF.

J is TRBJ2-7 and V is TRBV10-3; TCRdb calls TRBD2, which cannot be checked without DNA. The germline V gene has CDR1 ENHRY and CDR2 SYGVKD. CDR3 length: 11 residues. The CDR3 spells CATWTRGEQYF.

This chain uses TRBV5-1 with TRBJ2-1; the TRBD1 assignment by TCRdb is unverifiable without DNA. The CDR3 spans 12 residues. Looked up from germline, CDR1 is SGHRS and CDR2 is YFSETQ. Here the CDR3 reads CASREWGGEQFF.

J is TRBJ2-7 and V is TRBV25-1; TCRdb lists TRBD2, though no DNA is available to test this call. This CDR3 is built from 14 residues. CDR1 and CDR2 from the germline V gene are MGHDK and SYGVNS. The CDR3 loop reads CASWSRGGPYEQYF.

The CDR3 sequence: CASSDRLGAYEQYF. The chain has TRBV2 and TRBJ2-7. The CDR3 extends over 14 amino acids. Germline CDR1 is SNHLY and CDR2 is FYNNEI.

The gene calls are TRBV10-3 and TRBJ2-7; lacking DNA, the TRBD1 call made by TCRdb goes unchecked. Germline V gives CDR1 ENHRY, CDR2 SYGVKD. The CDR3 is 15 residues long. This chain's CDR3 is CAIRNPGGSYYEQYF.

The J gene is TRBJ1-4, the V gene TRBV5-1; the D call of TRBD1 rests on TCRdb alone, since no DNA is present to check it. This CDR3 spans 15 amino acids. The germline CDR1 and CDR2 sequences are SGHRS and YFSETQ. The CDR3 loop reads CASSLGDREYEKLFF.

The V call is TRBV7-2, the J call TRBJ2-3; TCRdb designates TRBD1, a call that cannot be tested without DNA. CDR3 length equals 15 residues. Germline assignment: CDR1 SGHTA and CDR2 FQGNSA. Here the CDR3 reads CASSPRDSSTDTQYF.

The chain employs TRBV18 and TRBJ2-1; without DNA, the TCRdb call of TRBD2 cannot be checked. The CDR3 totals 20 residues. CDR1 is KGHSH, CDR2 LQKENI, per germline. CDR3 amino acids: CASSPPWEARWPSAYNEQFF.